These T cell receptor beta chains were read from a single sample in a study of tumor-infiltrating lymphocytes in primary liver carcinoma. In TCRdb, the multiplex PCR reads were re-called with MiXCR into one record per CDR3 protein. The data show 100,000 or so distinct CDR3 sequences, roughly 80% seen once. Sequencing was done on a sample of liver tumor tissue from sampling region 3. The receptors here all came from a man aged 35 to 55 with primary liver carcinoma and hepatitis B virus infection. The CDR3 runs from the conserved cysteine through the conserved F or W. D genes are given only for firm matches. A clone size is listed for some rows: how often the clone was seen (once, few, many), or a class if it is expanded.

cdr3_nt cdr3_aa v_call clone_size j_call d_call
TGCAACGTTGTCACGGCGGGGGCGTACACCGGGGAGCTGTTCTTT CNVVTAGAYTGELFF TRBV29-1 once TRBJ2-2 .
TGTGCCAGCAGTTACTCTGCCAGGTTCGGTGAGCAGTACTTC CASSYSARFGEQYF TRBV6-6 . TRBJ2-7 .
TGCAGCGTTCTCGGTCCGGGACCCATTGGGGAGCTGTTTTTT CSVLGPGPIGELFF TRBV29-1 . TRBJ2-2 .
TGTGCCGGCAGCCTAGTAGCGGGAGTAGAGACCCAGTACTTC CAGSLVAGVETQYF TRBV7-9 . TRBJ2-5 TRBD2
TGTGCCAGCGGCTCCGGGACTGGGGATTCACCCTTCCACTTT CASGSGTGDSPFHF TRBV12-3/TRBV12-4 . TRBJ1-6 .
TGTGCCAGCAGTTACTCCACGACAGGGTTGCGTCAGCATTTT CASSYSTTGLRQHF TRBV6-2/TRBV6-3 . TRBJ1-5 TRBD1
TGTAGCAGCAGCCAAGATCGGAACGAACAGTACTTC CSSSQDRNEQYF TRBV4-2 . TRBJ2-7 .
TGTGCCAGCAAGATGATCATAACCGAGGGAAACACCATATATTTT CASKMIITEGNTIYF TRBV6-5 . TRBJ1-3 .
TGCAGCGTTGGATCCGCGGGTAGCACAGATGCGCAGTATTTT CSVGSAGSTDAQYF TRBV29-1 . TRBJ2-3 .
TGTACCAGTAGCCAACGGACAGGTAACTCCTACGAGCAGTACTTC CTSSQRTGNSYEQYF TRBV4-2 . TRBJ2-7 TRBD1
TGCGCCTGCAGCCGCCCCGGGGGCGGGACAGATACGCAGTATTTT CACSRPGGGTDTQYF TRBV5-4 . TRBJ2-3 .
TGCGCCAGCAGTTCCGGACTAGCGAACGAGCAGTACTTC CASSSGLANEQYF TRBV6-5 . TRBJ2-7 TRBD2
TGTGCCAGCAGCCTAGGGATCAGCGCTTACGAGCAGTACTTC CASSLGISAYEQYF TRBV14 . TRBJ2-7 .
TGTGCCATCAGCCCAGGTAGCGACCCAGAGGATGAGCAGTTCTTC CAISPGSDPEDEQFF TRBV4-2 once TRBJ2-1 .
TGTGCCAGCAGTCAAGGTAAAGGCGGGCTCGGGCACACTGAATTTTTCTTT CASSQGKGGLGHTEFFF TRBV14 . TRBJ1-1 .
TGTGCCATCAGCGACATCTGGGGAAGGGGGCGAGGGGAGCAGTACTTC CAISDIWGRGRGEQYF TRBV10-3 . TRBJ2-7 TRBD1
TGTGCCAACAGTGATTTCGTGACTGGAAAAGAGACCCAGTACTTC CANSDFVTGKETQYF TRBV24-1 . TRBJ2-5 .
TGTGCCAGCAGCCCCGGGACAAGGTTAGTCGAGCAGTACTTC CASSPGTRLVEQYF TRBV6-1 . TRBJ2-7 .
TGTGCAGGCAGTGAATTATCGGGCGAGCAGTACTTC CAGSELSGEQYF TRBV6-1 . TRBJ2-7 .
TGTGCCACCAGTGCCCACCGGGGGTACAATGAGCAGTTCTTC CATSAHRGYNEQFF TRBV24-1 many TRBJ2-1 .
TGCGTCAGCACCTTAGGCCTGAACTCTGAAGCTTTCTTT CVSTLGLNSEAFF TRBV11-2 . TRBJ1-1 .
TGCACCAGCAGATTCGACAAGACCCAGTACTTC CTSRFDKTQYF TRBV5-1 . TRBJ2-5 .
TGTGCCAGCAGATTTGTGGACGGTGTAGATACGCAGTATTTT CASRFVDGVDTQYF TRBV7-8 . TRBJ2-3 .
TGTGCCGGCAGCCCGTCTGGGTGCGGGAGGGACAATGAGCAGTTCTTC CAGSPSGCGRDNEQFF TRBV5-6 once TRBJ2-1 TRBD2
TGTGCCAGCAGTCCCCCCAGGGCAGACACTGTAGCTTTCTTT CASSPPRADTVAFF TRBV12-3/TRBV12-4 . TRBJ1-1 .
TGTGCCACAGGGTGGGACAATAAGAACACCGGGGAGCTGTTTTTC CATGWDNKNTGELFF TRBV6-1 . TRBJ2-2 .
TGTGTCAGCAACGACGCCAAGGGAAGGTACGAGCGGTACTTC CVSNDAKGRYERYF TRBV6-2/TRBV6-3 few TRBJ2-7 .
TGTGGCAGCAGTTACTCAAGTAGTGGCGGGTCTCAAGAGACCCAGTACTTC CGSSYSSSGGSQETQYF TRBV6-5 . TRBJ2-5 .
TGTGCCAGCAGATTACAGGCCAGGGAGCTGTTTTTT CASRLQARELFF TRBV28 . TRBJ2-2 .
TGTGCCACCAGTTACTCGGGATTAGCGGGAGTCGAATTC CATSYSGLAGVEF TRBV6-2/TRBV6-3 . TRBJ2-7 TRBD2
TGTGCCAGGAGTCCCAGGACAGGGGCGCCCTACGATGAGCAGTTCTTC CARSPRTGAPYDEQFF TRBV12-3/TRBV12-4 . TRBJ2-1 TRBD1
TGTGCCATCAAAAAAGGGGAGGGGGAAGAGACCCAGTACTTC CAIKKGEGEETQYF TRBV10-3 few TRBJ2-5 .
TGTGCCACCAGTGAAGGAGATTACAACACCGGGGAGCTGTTTTTT CATSEGDYNTGELFF TRBV24-1 . TRBJ2-2 .
TGTACCAGCAGCCGGACTCTAGGCCTAGCGGGAGAAAATGATCAGTTCTTC CTSSRTLGLAGENDQFF TRBV5-5 . TRBJ2-1 TRBD2
TGTGCCTGGAGGCTGACAGGGGGTGGAAACACCATATATTTT CAWRLTGGGNTIYF TRBV30 many TRBJ1-3 TRBD1
TGTGTCAGCAGGGTTGAACTGGGGTGGTTTTTACCCCTCCGCTTT CVSRVELGWFLPLRF TRBV6-5 . TRBJ1-6 .
TGTGCTAGCGGCTTAGGACAGAACAATGAGCAGTTCTTC CASGLGQNNEQFF TRBV7-3 . TRBJ2-1 .